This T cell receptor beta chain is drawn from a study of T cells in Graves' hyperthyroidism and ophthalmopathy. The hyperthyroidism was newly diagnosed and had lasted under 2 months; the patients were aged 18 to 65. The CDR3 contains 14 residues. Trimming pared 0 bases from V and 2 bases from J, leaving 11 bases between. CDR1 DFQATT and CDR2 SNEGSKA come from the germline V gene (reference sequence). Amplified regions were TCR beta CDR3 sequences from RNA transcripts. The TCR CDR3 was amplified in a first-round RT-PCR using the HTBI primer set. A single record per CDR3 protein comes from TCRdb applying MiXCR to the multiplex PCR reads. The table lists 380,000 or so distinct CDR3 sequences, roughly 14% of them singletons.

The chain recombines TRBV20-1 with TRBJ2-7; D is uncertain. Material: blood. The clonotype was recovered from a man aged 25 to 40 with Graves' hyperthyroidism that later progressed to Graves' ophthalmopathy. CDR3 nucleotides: TGCAGTGCTAGAGATCGTTTGGATACCTACGAGCAGTACTTC. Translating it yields CSARDRLDTYEQYF.